The source of this T cell receptor (beta chain) is a study of shared clonotypes between healthy human individuals. Data came from immunoSEQ multiplex PCR; TCRdb stores just in-frame clones and leaves some out. The profile shows about 2.3 million clones, approximately 95% of them singletons. The CDR3 covers 15 residues. Between the trimmed V and J ends, which lost 4 bases and 6 bases, there was a span of 15 bases. The germline V gene encodes CDR1 SGHVS and CDR2 FQNEAQ. Findings of the study overall: The naive CD4 repertoires of several donors were compared, and approximately 5% of clonotypes were shared. The study generally estimated greater richness for naive than memory subsets.

This clone was counted a single time. The antigen remains undetermined. This clonotype was obtained from a man between 18 and 35 years old in good health. Some clones in this sample may be carry-over from other donors' samples. This rearrangement joins TRBV7-8 to TRBJ2-2; tentative D call: TRBD1 (6 bases). Sequenced: naive CD4+ T cells from PBMCs. As for subset: CD45RA+ positively selected. Here the CDR3 DNA reads TGTGCCAGCAGCTCCAGGGGCGCCCGGGCCGGGGAGCTGTTTTTT. As protein: CASSSRGARAGELFF.